The source of this TCR beta chain is a study of blood T cell repertoires in COVID-19. Background on the study: Both acute and convalescent COVID-19 samples were obtained from the United States, Italy and Spain. Nucleic acid was either cDNA or gDNA, and it came from T cells, B-cell-depleted T cells, or PBMCs.

V shed 3 bases and J 4 bases; nucleotides not matched to a gene: 8. CDR3 size: 16 residues. Germline V gene sequence: CDR1 LNHDA, CDR2 SQIVND (reference sequence). Authors' data handling: Cell counts per sample came from amplifying reference gene primers. TCRdb keeps only in-frame clones here, not all; method: immunoSEQ multiplex PCR. V and J calls and clone size are copied from that table; D and trimming were computed from the DNA. The sample has under 350,000 clones; approximately 91% are singletons. Sequencing used peripheral blood. This sequence originates from a man aged 45 to 65 with acute or convalescent COVID-19. The chain has TRBV19 and TRBJ2-7; 11 bases map to TRBD2. The CDR3 sequence: CASSIIAGGPGYEQYF. In nucleotides, the CDR3 is TGTGCCAGTAGTATCATAGCGGGGGGGCCGGGGTACGAGCAGTACTTC.